Each of the 2 T cell receptor beta chains below was sequenced from the same sample in a study of PD-1 blockade in classical Hodgkin lymphoma. Data came from immunoSEQ multiplex PCR; TCRdb stores just in-frame clones and leaves some out. The table includes over 15,000 clones, approximately 68% detected once. Brentuximab vedotin exposure varied among the patients, all of whom had relapsed after autologous stem cell transplantation. Sequenced here: peripheral blood mononuclear cells (PBMCs), sampled before the second cycle of nivolumab. The receptors here all came from a human donor with classical Hodgkin lymphoma.

In this sample, this clone turned up a few times. V and J are TRBV28 and TRBJ2-3, with 7 bases identical to TRBD2. V shed 8 bases and J 1 base; nucleotides not matched to a gene: 12. Per germline, CDR1 MDHEN and CDR2 SYDVKM. The CDR3 is made up of 16 amino acids. DNA of the CDR3: TGTGCCAGCCCCCCCGGCGGGGGTCCCCGCACAGATACGCAGTATTTT. It is translated as CASPPGGGPRTDTQYF.

The V call is TRBV11-3, the J call TRBJ2-3, with D unclear. Germline assignment: CDR1 SGHNT and CDR2 YENEEA. There are 13 residues in the CDR3. Trimming stripped 1 base from V and 4 bases from J, with 6 bases between. The CDR3 protein is CASSLGRADTQYF. For the CDR3, the DNA is TGTGCCAGCAGCTTAGGTCGGGCAGATACGCAGTATTTT.